This TCR beta chain was profiled in a study of control samples from healthy donors and cancer patients. J gave up 10 bases and V 0 bases, and 12 bases lay outside the gene matches. The CDR3 extends over 15 amino acids. Germline V gene lookup returns CDR1 SGDLS and CDR2 YYNGEE. TCRdb's copy holds only in-frame clones and misses some; the assay was immunoSEQ multiplex PCR. The table includes 120,000 or so clones, around 87% detected once. The V and J genes are TRBV9 and TRBJ2-5, with TRBD2 identical over 7 bases. This receptor was identified in a man aged 55-75 years in good health. Sample: blood. The CDR3 bases are TGTGCCAGCAGCGTAGTGGGATCGGGGAGGGGCTTCCAGTACTTC. It yields the protein CASSVVGSGRGFQYF.